A selection of T cell receptor beta chains follows, all from one sample in a study of T cell responses to AZD1222 COVID-19 vaccine. Measured with immunoSEQ multiplex PCR; TCRdb has only the in-frame clones, and not every one. The sample lists 140,000 to 150,000 clones, about 92% seen once, with under 10% in the top ten. The source was peripheral blood, collected on day 0 of AZD1222 vaccination. The receptors stem from an adult in good health. Each CDR3 is given with its conserved first and last residue. Each record gives: clone size, V gene, J gene, D gene, CDR3 DNA, CDR3 protein. The D gene is left open where the match is weak. Size values are once, few and many counts, or a class for expanded clones, and some rows have none.

size: .
V: TRBV30
J: TRBJ1-1
D: .
DNA: TGTGCCTGGAGTGTGGCGGGGAACACTGAAGCTTTCTTT
CDR3: CAWSVAGNTEAFF

size: .
V: TRBV7-3
J: TRBJ1-6
D: .
DNA: TGTGCCAGCTTCGAGGCGGGGGGTAATTCACCCCTCCACTTT
CDR3: CASFEAGGNSPLHF

size: .
V: TRBV6-5
J: TRBJ1-5
D: .
DNA: TGTGCCAGCAGTTACTCTACGGGGAATCAGCCCCAGCATTTT
CDR3: CASSYSTGNQPQHF

size: .
V: TRBV18
J: TRBJ1-5
D: .
DNA: TGTGCCAGCTCACCCGGTGCAGGTGCTCAGCCCCAGCATTTT
CDR3: CASSPGAGAQPQHF

size: .
V: TRBV4-3
J: TRBJ2-7
D: .
DNA: TGCGCCAGCAGCCAAGCCACAGGGCGCTACGAGCAGTACTTC
CDR3: CASSQATGRYEQYF

size: few
V: TRBV5-6
J: TRBJ1-1
D: .
DNA: TGTGCCAGCAGCTCGGGCTGGGGGGCTGAAGCTTTCTTT
CDR3: CASSSGWGAEAFF

size: once
V: TRBV28
J: TRBJ1-2
D: .
DNA: TGTGCCAGCAGCCGCGGGTCCAACTATGGCTACACCTTC
CDR3: CASSRGSNYGYTF

size: .
V: TRBV3-1/TRBV3-2
J: TRBJ1-1
D: .
DNA: TGTGCCAGCAGCCAAGATGGCATCAGGAACACTGAAGCTTTCTTT
CDR3: CASSQDGIRNTEAFF

size: .
V: TRBV12-3/TRBV12-4
J: TRBJ1-3
D: .
DNA: TGTGCCAGCAGTTTAGGAAACACCATATATTTT
CDR3: CASSLGNTIYF

size: .
V: TRBV9
J: TRBJ2-7
D: .
DNA: TGTGCCAGCAGCGTAGACAACACGCCCTACGAGCAGTACTTC
CDR3: CASSVDNTPYEQYF

size: .
V: TRBV19
J: TRBJ1-5
D: .
DNA: TGTGCCAGTAGTACCGACAGGTTTGAGAATCAGCCCCAGCATTTT
CDR3: CASSTDRFENQPQHF

size: once
V: TRBV29-1
J: TRBJ1-2
D: .
DNA: TGCAGCGTTGATTCTGGTCCGGGCTACACCTTC
CDR3: CSVDSGPGYTF

size: .
V: TRBV7-3
J: TRBJ2-3
D: .
DNA: TGTGCCAGCAGCTCCCCGGAAGACGGCCAGGATACGCAGTATTTT
CDR3: CASSSPEDGQDTQYF

size: .
V: TRBV6-1
J: TRBJ1-1
D: .
DNA: TGTGCCAGCAGTGAGTTTGGGAATGAAGCTTTCTTT
CDR3: CASSEFGNEAFF

size: .
V: TRBV7-9
J: TRBJ1-2
D: .
DNA: TGTGCCAGCAGCCGAAGAGAAACAGATTCTAACTATGGCTACACCTTC
CDR3: CASSRRETDSNYGYTF

size: .
V: TRBV29-1
J: TRBJ2-2
D: .
DNA: TGCAGCGCCACCTACTCCGGGGCCGGGGAGCTGTTTTTT
CDR3: CSATYSGAGELFF

size: .
V: TRBV5-5
J: TRBJ1-4
D: .
DNA: TGTGCCAGCAGCTTCAACGGCGTTCTTTACAGCCGTGAAAAACTGTTTTTT
CDR3: CASSFNGVLYSREKLFF

size: .
V: TRBV19
J: TRBJ1-5
D: TRBD1
DNA: TGTGCCAGTAGTGGGCTCCGACAGGGTGCGCAGCCCCAGCATTTT
CDR3: CASSGLRQGAQPQHF

size: .
V: TRBV6-5
J: TRBJ1-1
D: TRBD1
DNA: TGTGCCAGCAGCGAGGGACAGGGGTACACTGAAGCTTTCTTT
CDR3: CASSEGQGYTEAFF

size: .
V: TRBV4-2
J: TRBJ2-5
D: .
DNA: TGTGCCAGCAGCCAAGTCGTAGGCGGGCGTCCGTACCAAGAGACCCAGTACTTC
CDR3: CASSQVVGGRPYQETQYF

size: few
V: TRBV9
J: TRBJ2-1
D: TRBD2
DNA: TGTGCCAGCAGCGGTCCGGGGGGGAGCTCCTACAATGAGCAGTTCTTC
CDR3: CASSGPGGSSYNEQFF

size: .
V: TRBV5-6
J: TRBJ1-1
D: .
DNA: TGTGCCAGCAGCTTTGGGACGTCTATTGAAGCTTTCTTT
CDR3: CASSFGTSIEAFF

size: .
V: TRBV4-3
J: TRBJ1-2
D: .
DNA: TGCGCCAGCAGCCAAGAGTCAAGCGGGGCGGCGGGTGGCTACACCTTC
CDR3: CASSQESSGAAGGYTF